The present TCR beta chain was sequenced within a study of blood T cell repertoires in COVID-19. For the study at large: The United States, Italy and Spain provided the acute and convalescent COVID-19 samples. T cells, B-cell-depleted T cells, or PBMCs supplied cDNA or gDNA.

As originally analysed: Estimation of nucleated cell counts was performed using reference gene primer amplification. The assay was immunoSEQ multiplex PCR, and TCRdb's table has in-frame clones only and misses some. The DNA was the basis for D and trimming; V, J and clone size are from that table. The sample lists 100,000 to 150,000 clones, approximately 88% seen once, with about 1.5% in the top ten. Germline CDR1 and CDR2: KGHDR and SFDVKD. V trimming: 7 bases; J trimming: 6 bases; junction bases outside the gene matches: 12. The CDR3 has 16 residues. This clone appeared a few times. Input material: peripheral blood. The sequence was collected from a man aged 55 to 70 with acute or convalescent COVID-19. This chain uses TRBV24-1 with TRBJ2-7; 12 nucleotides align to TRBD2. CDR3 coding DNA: TGTGCCACCAGCGATAAGACTAGCGGGAGTCTCCGCGAGCAGTACTTC. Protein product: CATSDKTSGSLREQYF.